The present T cell receptor (beta chain) was sequenced within a study of T cell repertoires in cytomegalovirus infection. A single record per CDR3 protein comes from TCRdb applying MiXCR to the reads. Here the sample spans about 120,000 distinct CDR3 sequences, over 9% being singletons. CDR3 length: 17 residues. The V gene lost 5 bases and the J gene lost 2 bases, with 16 bases spanning the gap. This clonotype was observed a handful of times. Antigen specificity is unknown. What was sequenced was PBMCs, sequenced either directly or after in vitro stimulation (not recorded which). The chain is built from TRBV12-3 or TRBV12-4 and TRBJ2-6, with D possibly being TRBD1 (6 bases). The origin of this receptor is a human donor in good health (CMV status not recorded). Some clones in this sample may be carry-over from other donors' samples. The CDR3 reads CASSPGQRNPGANVLTF. In DNA form, the CDR3 reads TGTGCCAGCAGTCCCGGACAGAGGAATCCTGGGGCCAACGTCCTGACTTTC.